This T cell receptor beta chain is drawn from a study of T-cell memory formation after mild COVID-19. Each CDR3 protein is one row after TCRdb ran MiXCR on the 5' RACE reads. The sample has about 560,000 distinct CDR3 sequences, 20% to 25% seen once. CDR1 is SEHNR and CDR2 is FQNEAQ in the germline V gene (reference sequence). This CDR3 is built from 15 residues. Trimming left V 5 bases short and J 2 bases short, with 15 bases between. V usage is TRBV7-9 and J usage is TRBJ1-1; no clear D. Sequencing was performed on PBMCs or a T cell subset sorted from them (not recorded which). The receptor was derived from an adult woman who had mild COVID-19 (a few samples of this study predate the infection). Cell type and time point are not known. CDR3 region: CASSTFLPLNTEAFF. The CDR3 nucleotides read TGTGCCAGCAGCACGTTCTTGCCGCTCAACACTGAAGCTTTCTTT.